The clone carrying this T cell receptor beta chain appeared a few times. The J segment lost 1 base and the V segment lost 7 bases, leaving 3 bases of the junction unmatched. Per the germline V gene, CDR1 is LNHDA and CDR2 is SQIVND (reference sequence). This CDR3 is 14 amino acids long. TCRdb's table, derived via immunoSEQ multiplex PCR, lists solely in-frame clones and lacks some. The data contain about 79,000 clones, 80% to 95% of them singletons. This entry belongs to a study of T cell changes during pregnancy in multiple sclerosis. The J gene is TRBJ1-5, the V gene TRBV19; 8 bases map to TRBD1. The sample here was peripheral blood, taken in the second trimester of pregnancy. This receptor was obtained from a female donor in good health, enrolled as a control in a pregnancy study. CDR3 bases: TGTGCCAGTACCCGGACAGGGAGCAATCAGCCCCAGCATTTT. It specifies CASTRTGSNQPQHF.